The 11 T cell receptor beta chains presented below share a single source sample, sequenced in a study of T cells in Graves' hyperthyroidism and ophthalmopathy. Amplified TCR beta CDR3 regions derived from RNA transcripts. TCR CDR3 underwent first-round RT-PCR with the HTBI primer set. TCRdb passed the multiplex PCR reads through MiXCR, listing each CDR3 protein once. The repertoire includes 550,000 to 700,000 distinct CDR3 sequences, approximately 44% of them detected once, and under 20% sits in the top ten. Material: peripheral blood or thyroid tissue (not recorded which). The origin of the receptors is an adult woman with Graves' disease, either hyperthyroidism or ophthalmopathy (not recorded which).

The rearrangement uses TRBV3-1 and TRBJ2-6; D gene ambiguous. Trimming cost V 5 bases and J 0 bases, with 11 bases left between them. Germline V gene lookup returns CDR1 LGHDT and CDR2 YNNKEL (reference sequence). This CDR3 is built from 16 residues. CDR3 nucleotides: TGTGCCAGCAGCGCTCGCCTTATCTCTGGGGCCAACGTCCTGACTTTC. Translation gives CASSARLISGANVLTF.

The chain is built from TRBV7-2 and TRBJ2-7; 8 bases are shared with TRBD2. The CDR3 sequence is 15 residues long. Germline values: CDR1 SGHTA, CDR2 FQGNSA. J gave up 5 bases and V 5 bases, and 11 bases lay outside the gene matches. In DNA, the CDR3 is TGTGCCAGCAGCGGGCGGACTAGCACGATCGACGAGCAGTACTTC. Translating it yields CASSGRTSTIDEQYF.

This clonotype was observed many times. CDR3 sequence (DNA): TGTGCCAGCAGTCACCCCGGGACAGGGCGCGATTCACCCCTCCACTTT. This codes for CASSHPGTGRDSPLHF. The rearrangement links TRBV5-4 to TRBJ1-6; 9 bases align to TRBD1. The V gene end was trimmed by 5 bases and the J gene end by 8 bases; junction bases not matched to a gene: 11. The germline CDR1 and CDR2 sequences are SGHNT and YYREEE (reference sequence). This CDR3 spans 16 amino acids.

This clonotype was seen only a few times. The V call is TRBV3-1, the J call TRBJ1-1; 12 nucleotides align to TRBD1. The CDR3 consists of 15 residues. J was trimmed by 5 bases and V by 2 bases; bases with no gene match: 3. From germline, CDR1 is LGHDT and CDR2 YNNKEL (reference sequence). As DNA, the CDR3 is TGTGCCAGCAGCCAAAGGGACAGGGGGCCGACTGAAGCTTTCTTT. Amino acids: CASSQRDRGPTEAFF.

DNA of the CDR3: TGTGCCAGCAGTTCCTCCCCTGACTCAGCCTACGAGCAGTACTTC. Protein sequence: CASSSSPDSAYEQYF. V usage is TRBV28 and J usage is TRBJ2-7, with D hard to call. Trimming cost V 4 bases and J 2 bases, with 15 bases left between them. This CDR3 contains 15 residues. The germline V gene encodes CDR1 MDHEN and CDR2 SYDVKM.

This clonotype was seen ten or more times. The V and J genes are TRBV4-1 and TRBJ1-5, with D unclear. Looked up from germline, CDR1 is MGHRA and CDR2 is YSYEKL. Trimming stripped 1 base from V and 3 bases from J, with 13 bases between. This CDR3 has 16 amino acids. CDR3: CASSQVAWQSNQPQHF. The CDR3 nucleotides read TGCGCCAGCAGCCAAGTCGCCTGGCAGTCCAATCAGCCCCAGCATTTT.

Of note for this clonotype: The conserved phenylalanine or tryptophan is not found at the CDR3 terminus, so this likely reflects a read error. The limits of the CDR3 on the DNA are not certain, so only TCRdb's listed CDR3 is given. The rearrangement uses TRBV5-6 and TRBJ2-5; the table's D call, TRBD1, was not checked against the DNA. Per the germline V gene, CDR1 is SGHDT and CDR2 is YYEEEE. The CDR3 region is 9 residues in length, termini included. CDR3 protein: CASSLLGAD.

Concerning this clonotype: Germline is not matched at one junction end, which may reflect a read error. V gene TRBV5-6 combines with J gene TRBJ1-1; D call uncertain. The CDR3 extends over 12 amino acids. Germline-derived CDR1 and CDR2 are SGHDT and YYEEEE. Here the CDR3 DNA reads TGTGCCCGCAGCCCCGGGGACACTGAAGCTTTCTTT. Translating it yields CARSPGDTEAFF.

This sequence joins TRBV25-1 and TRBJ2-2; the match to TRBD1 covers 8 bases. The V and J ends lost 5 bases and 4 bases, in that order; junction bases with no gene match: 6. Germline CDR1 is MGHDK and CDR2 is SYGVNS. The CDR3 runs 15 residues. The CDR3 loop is CASSKRTGLTGELFF. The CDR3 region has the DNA TGTGCCAGCAGTAAAAGGACAGGGCTCACCGGGGAGCTGTTTTTT.

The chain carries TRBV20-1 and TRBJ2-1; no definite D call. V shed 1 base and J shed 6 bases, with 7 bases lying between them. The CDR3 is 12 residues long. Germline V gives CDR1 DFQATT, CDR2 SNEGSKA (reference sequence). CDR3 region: CSARGGGNEQFF. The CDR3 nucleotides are TGCAGTGCTAGAGGGGGTGGCAATGAGCAGTTCTTC.

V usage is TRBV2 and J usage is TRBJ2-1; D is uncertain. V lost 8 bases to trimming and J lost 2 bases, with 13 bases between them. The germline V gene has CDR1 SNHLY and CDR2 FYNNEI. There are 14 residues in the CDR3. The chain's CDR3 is CASGQSRTYNEQFF. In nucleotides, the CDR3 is TGTGCCAGCGGCCAGAGCCGTACCTACAATGAGCAGTTCTTC.